The present T cell receptor beta chain was sequenced within a study of patients and donors after allogeneic stem cell transplantation. Trimming removed 1 base at V and 7 bases at J, with 17 bases between. This CDR3 spans 15 amino acids. CDR1 is SEHNR and CDR2 is FQNEAQ in the germline V gene (reference sequence). This clonotype has only a few counts. TCRdb independently ran MiXCR on the RT-PCR reads; one entry per CDR3 protein. The sample holds some 960,000 distinct CDR3 sequences, about 20% seen once. The sequence was obtained from a human donor who was either an allogeneic HSCT recipient or a stem cell or donor lymphocyte infusion donor (not recorded which). It is not recorded whose cells these are; they may come from a transplant donor. The chain carries TRBV7-9 and TRBJ2-7, with a tentative D call TRBD2 (5 bases). Sample: blood, either unsorted or a sorted T cell fraction (not recorded which). DNA for the CDR3: TGTGCCAGCAGCTTAGACCGGAGGAACCCGTGGGAGCAGTACTTC. Encoded protein: CASSLDRRNPWEQYF. Full variable domain (missing parts from reference TRBV7-9 and TRBJ2-7): DTGVSQNPRHKITKRGQNVTFRCDPISEHNRLYWYRQTLGQGPEFLTYFQNEAQLEKSRLLSDRFSAERPKGSFSTLEIQRTEQGDSAMYLCASSLDRRNPWEQYFGPGTRLTVT.